This T cell receptor (beta chain) appears in the sequencing data of a study of T cells in Graves' hyperthyroidism and ophthalmopathy. Findings of the study overall: The majority of expanded thyroid clonotypes above 0.001 also appeared in blood.

Note on this clonotype: Its antigen is not identified.

Trimming removed 3 bases at V and 3 bases at J, with 18 bases between. CDR3 length equals 16 residues. Germline V gene sequence: CDR1 SGHVS, CDR2 FQNEAQ. Any patient presenting with uncontrolled infection, other autoimmune disease, pregnancy or lactation was left out. TCR beta CDR3 region amplification was performed from RNA transcripts. Researchers ran a first-round RT-PCR on the TCR CDR3 using the HTBI primer set. MiXCR was run by TCRdb on the multiplex PCR reads, yielding one entry per CDR3 protein. This repertoire shows 540,000 or so distinct CDR3 sequences, around 45% found once; its top ten account for roughly 19%.

The chain joins TRBV7-8 to TRBJ2-7, with D possibly matching TRBD2 (5 bases). The receptor was derived from an adult woman with Graves' disease, either hyperthyroidism or ophthalmopathy (not recorded which). The sample comprised peripheral blood or thyroid tissue (not recorded which). The CDR3 loop is CASSFNEEDGDYEQYF. The CDR3 DNA follows: TGTGCCAGCAGCTTCAATGAGGAGGACGGAGACTACGAGCAGTACTTC.